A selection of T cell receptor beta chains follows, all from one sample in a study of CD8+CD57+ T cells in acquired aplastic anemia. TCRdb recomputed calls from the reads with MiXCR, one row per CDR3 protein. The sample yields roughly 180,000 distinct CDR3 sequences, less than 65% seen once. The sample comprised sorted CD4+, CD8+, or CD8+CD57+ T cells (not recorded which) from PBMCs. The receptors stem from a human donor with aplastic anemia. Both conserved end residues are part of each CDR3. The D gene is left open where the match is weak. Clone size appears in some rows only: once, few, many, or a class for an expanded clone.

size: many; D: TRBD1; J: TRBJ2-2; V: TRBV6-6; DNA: TGTGCCAGCAGTGGACCGACAGGGGACACCGGGGAGCTGTTTTTT; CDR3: CASSGPTGDTGELFF
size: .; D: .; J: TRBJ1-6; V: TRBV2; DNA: TGTGCCAGCAGTGCTGACCACACCTCTTATAATTCACCCCTCCACTTT; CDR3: CASSADHTSYNSPLHF
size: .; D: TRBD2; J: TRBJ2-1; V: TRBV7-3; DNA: TGTGCCAGCAGCAATACGGGGGGTTTCGTGGATGAGCAGTTCTTC; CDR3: CASSNTGGFVDEQFF
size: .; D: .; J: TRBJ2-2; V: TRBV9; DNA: TGTGCCAGCAGCGTAGTCGAAGCGATCCGGTGGACCGGGGAGCTGTTTTTT; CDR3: CASSVVEAIRWTGELFF
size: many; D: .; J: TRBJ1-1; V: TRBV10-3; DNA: TGTGCCATCAGTGAGTCGCTGGGCACTGAAGCTTTCTTT; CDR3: CAISESLGTEAFF
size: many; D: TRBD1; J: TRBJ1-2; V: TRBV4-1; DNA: TGCGCCAGCAGCCCAGGGACAGGGGGTGTCTATGGCTACACCTTC; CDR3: CASSPGTGGVYGYTF
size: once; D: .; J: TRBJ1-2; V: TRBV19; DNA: TGTGCCAGTAGTATAGGTGGCAGGGGCGTGAGCTACACCTTC; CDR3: CASSIGGRGVSYTF
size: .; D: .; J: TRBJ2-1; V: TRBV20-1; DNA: TGCAGCAGCATCGGGAGTTACAATGAGCAGTTCTTC; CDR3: CSSIGSYNEQFF
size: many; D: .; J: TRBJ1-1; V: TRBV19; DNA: TGTGCCAGTAAGGGTGACACCGGGGCGAGGACTGAAGCTTTCTTT; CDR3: CASKGDTGARTEAFF
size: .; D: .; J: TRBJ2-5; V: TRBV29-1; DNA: TGCAGCGTTAACACAAGACCCCAAGAGACCCAGTACTTC; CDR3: CSVNTRPQETQYF
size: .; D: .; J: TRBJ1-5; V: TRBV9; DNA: TGTGCCAGCACCGCCTGCCGCGGGGAGGGGCGAAATCAGCCCCAGCATTTT; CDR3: CASTACRGEGRNQPQHF
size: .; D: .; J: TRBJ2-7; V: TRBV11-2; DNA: TGTGCCAGCAGCTTAACGGGACAAGGGACCTACGAGCAGTACTTC; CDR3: CASSLTGQGTYEQYF
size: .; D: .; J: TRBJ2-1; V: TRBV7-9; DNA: TGTGCCAGCAGCCTATATTCCGGTGAGCAGTTCTTC; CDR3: CASSLYSGEQFF
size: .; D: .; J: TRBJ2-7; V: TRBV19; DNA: TGTGCCAGTAGCCCACGGGCGGAGTACTACGAGCAGTACTTC; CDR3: CASSPRAEYYEQYF
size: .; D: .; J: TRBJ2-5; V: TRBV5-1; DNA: TGCGCCAGCAGCTTGACCGGGATGCAAGAGACCCAGTACTTC; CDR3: CASSLTGMQETQYF
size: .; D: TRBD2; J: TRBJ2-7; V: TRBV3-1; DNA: TGTGCCAGCAGACAGTCCCCGGGAGGCGAGCAGTACTTC; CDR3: CASRQSPGGEQYF
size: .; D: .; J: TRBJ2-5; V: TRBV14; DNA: TGCGCCAGCAGTCTGAGGGTTCAAGAGACCCAGTACTTC; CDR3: CASSLRVQETQYF
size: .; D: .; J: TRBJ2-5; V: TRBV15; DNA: TGTGCCACCAGCAGAAGGGACCTCCAAGAGACCCAGTACTTC; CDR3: CATSRRDLQETQYF
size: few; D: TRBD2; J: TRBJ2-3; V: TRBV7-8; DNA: TGTGCCAGCAGTTCGGGAGGCTCAGATACGCAGTATTTT; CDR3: CASSSGGSDTQYF
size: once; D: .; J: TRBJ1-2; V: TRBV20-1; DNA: TGCAGTGCTCGCAGCTATGGCTACACCTTC; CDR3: CSARSYGYTF
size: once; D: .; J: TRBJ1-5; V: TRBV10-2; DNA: TGCGCCAGCGGCTCCCTTTTTAGCAATCAGCCCCAGCATTTT; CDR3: CASGSLFSNQPQHF
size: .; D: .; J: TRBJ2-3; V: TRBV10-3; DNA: TGTGCCATCAGTGAGGGAGGGGGGACAGATACGCAGTATTTT; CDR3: CAISEGGGTDTQYF
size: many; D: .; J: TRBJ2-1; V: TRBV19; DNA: TGTGCCAGTAGCCAACCATACCAATATATAAATGAGCAGTTCTTC; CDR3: CASSQPYQYINEQFF
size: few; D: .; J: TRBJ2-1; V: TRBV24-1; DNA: TGTGCCACCAGCGGTTGGACAAGCGTCAAAGAGCAGTTCTTC; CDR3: CATSGWTSVKEQFF
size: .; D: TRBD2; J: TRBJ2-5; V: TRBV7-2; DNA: TGTGCCAGCAAGCGCGGGAGCTTGGAGACCCAGTACTTC; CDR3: CASKRGSLETQYF
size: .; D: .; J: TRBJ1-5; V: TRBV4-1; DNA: TGCGCCAGCAGCGCTCGGGGGGCGGAGACCCAGCATTTT; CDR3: CASSARGAETQHF
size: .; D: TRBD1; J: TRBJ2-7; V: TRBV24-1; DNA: TGTGCCACCAGTGATTGGGACAGCTACGAGCAGTACTTC; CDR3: CATSDWDSYEQYF